This T cell receptor beta chain was profiled in a study of radiotherapy plus CTLA-4 blockade in lung cancer. Overall study results and limits: Interferon-beta, together with early blood T cell clone dynamics, reportedly best predicted response. Among blood TCR repertoires after radiotherapy plus ipilimumab, tumor-derived clones expanded.

In regard to this clone: Its specificity is unknown.

V gave up 1 base and J gave up 5 bases, with 15 bases separating them. This CDR3 spans 16 amino acids. Germline assignment: CDR1 SGHRS and CDR2 YFSETQ. The data were produced by immunoSEQ multiplex PCR, yet TCRdb's version contains in-frame clones alone and is incomplete. The repertoire holds about 80,000 clones, about 79% seen once, with under 25% in the top ten. The J gene is TRBJ2-2, the V gene TRBV5-1; D perhaps matches TRBD2 (6 bases). This specimen was peripheral blood, taken from a patient treated with radiotherapy plus ipilimumab. This receptor was obtained from a human donor with non-small cell lung cancer whose response to radiotherapy plus ipilimumab could not be evaluated. Some clones in this sample may be carry-over from other donors' samples. This CDR3 is CASSLSTGTPTGELFF. CDR3 DNA sequence: TGCGCCAGCAGCTTGTCAACCGGGACTCCTACCGGGGAGCTGTTTTTT. The full variable domain, with the rest looked up from reference TRBV5-1 and TRBJ2-2, is KAGVTQTPRYLIKTRGQQVTLSCSPISGHRSVSWYQQTPGQGLQFLFEYFSETQRNKGNFPGRFSGRQFSNSRSEMNVSTLELGDSALYLCASSLSTGTPTGELFFGEGSRLTVL.